The source of this TCR beta chain is a study of chemoradiotherapy in HPV16-positive cancers. Clones were sequenced by immunoSEQ multiplex PCR, and TCRdb holds only the in-frame ones, with some missing. The sample yields about 8,600 clones, 85% to 90% seen once. V lost 5 bases, J lost 5 bases, and 7 bases stayed unmatched. CDR3 length: 14 residues. The germline CDR1 and CDR2 sequences are SGHDT and YYEEEE. Repertoires were sampled repeatedly during chemoradiotherapy. The sequences come from blood, collected from a patient who underwent chemoradiotherapy. The sequence derives from a human donor with HPV-associated anogenital cancer. The chain employs TRBV5-6 and TRBJ1-2, with 9 nucleotides matching TRBD1. The CDR3 here is CASSLRDRAYGYTF. The CDR3 nucleotides read TGTGCCAGCAGTCTCCGGGACAGGGCATATGGCTACACCTTC. The variable domain in full, with the rest retrieved from reference TRBV5-6 and TRBJ1-2, is DAGVTQSPTHLIKTRGQQVTLRCSPKSGHDTVSWYQQALGQGPQFIFQYYEEEERQRGNFPDRFSGHQFPNYSSELNVNALLLGDSALYLCASSLRDRAYGYTFGSGTRLTVV.